Below are 3 T cell receptor beta chains sequenced from a single sample in a study of shared clonotypes between healthy human individuals. TCRdb keeps only in-frame clones here, not all; method: immunoSEQ multiplex PCR. The sample carries over a million clones, about three quarters recorded once. The sequencing sample was made of memory CD4+ T cells sorted from blood. Subset given: CD45RA-negative fraction. Receptor source: a man between 18 and 29 years old in good health.

V is TRBV2 and J is TRBJ2-7, with D possibly TRBD1 on 5 matching bases. With 2 bases removed from V and 1 base from J, the gap between germline ends came to 12 bases. The CDR3 consists of 15 residues. Germline loops: CDR1 SNHLY, CDR2 FYNNEI. The CDR3 here is CASSELGQSSYEQYF. DNA of the CDR3: TGTGCCAGCAGTGAACTGGGGCAGAGTTCCTACGAGCAGTACTTC.

V gene TRBV11-2 combines with J gene TRBJ2-3; no firm D call. This CDR3 has 12 residues. CDR1 is SGHAT and CDR2 is FQNNGV in the germline V gene. V was shortened by 4 bases and J by 2 bases, with 4 bases between the two germline ends. For the CDR3, the DNA is TGTGCCAGCAGCTACTACACAGATACGCAGTATTTT. This codes for CASSYYTDTQYF. Filled out from reference TRBV11-2 and TRBJ2-3, the complete variable domain reads EAGVAQSPRYKIIEKRQSVAFWCNPISGHATLYWYQQILGQGPKLLIQFQNNGVVDDSQLPKDRFSAERLKGVDSTLKIQPAKLEDSAVYLCASSYYTDTQYFGPGTRLTVL.

V gene TRBV5-8 combines with J gene TRBJ1-3; TRBD1 is a possible D gene (5 bases). Germline V gives CDR1 SGHTS, CDR2 YDEGEE. CDR3 length: 15 residues. Trimming removed 2 bases from V and 0 bases from J, with 9 bases in between. CDR3 region: CASSFRGLSGNTIYF. The CDR3 DNA follows: TGTGCCAGCAGCTTCCGGGGACTCTCTGGAAACACCATATATTTT.